This T cell receptor beta chain originates from a study of OX40 agonist ivuxolimab in advanced cancers. V dropped 1 base and J dropped 2 bases, with 6 bases sitting between them. Germline CDR1 is SGHVS and CDR2 is FNYEAQ. The CDR3 spans 14 residues. Clones were read by immunoSEQ multiplex PCR, and TCRdb kept only the in-frame ones, dropping some. The table lists tens of thousands of clones, 75% to 90% of them singletons. This specimen consisted of CD4+ or CD8+ T cells sorted from blood, obtained in a trial of the OX40 agonist ivuxolimab. This chain connects TRBV7-6 to TRBJ2-1; a possible D gene is TRBD1 (5 bases). This receptor was identified in an adult with an advanced solid tumor such as melanoma, head and neck, liver or kidney cancer. CDR3 amino acids: CASSLGQPYNEQFF. The CDR3 DNA is TGTGCCAGCAGCTTAGGACAGCCCTACAATGAGCAGTTCTTC.